This T cell receptor beta chain was sequenced in a study of control samples from healthy donors and cancer patients. Measured with immunoSEQ multiplex PCR; TCRdb has only the in-frame clones, and not every one. Of 100,000 to 150,000 clones in the sample, 80% to 95% were seen once. Trimming pared 5 bases from V and 3 bases from J, leaving 11 bases between. This CDR3 has 14 residues. Germline V gives CDR1 LNHDA, CDR2 SQIVND (reference sequence). Sequenced: blood. This clonotype was obtained from a young man in good health. V is TRBV19 and J is TRBJ1-5; no definite D call. The CDR3 nucleotides read TGTGCCAGTAGTTTCGGACGGCACAATCAGCCCCAGCATTTT. Protein sequence: CASSFGRHNQPQHF.